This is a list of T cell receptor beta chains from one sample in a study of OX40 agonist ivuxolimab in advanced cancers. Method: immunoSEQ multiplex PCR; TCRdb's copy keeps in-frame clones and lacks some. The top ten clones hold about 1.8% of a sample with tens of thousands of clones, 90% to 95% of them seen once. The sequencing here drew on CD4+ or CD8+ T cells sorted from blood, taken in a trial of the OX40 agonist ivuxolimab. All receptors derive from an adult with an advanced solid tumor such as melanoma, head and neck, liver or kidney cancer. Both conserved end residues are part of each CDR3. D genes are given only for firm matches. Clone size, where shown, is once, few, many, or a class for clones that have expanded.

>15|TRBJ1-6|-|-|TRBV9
TGTGCCAGCAGCGTAGGGAGCTCCTATAATTCACCCCTCCACTTT
CASSVGSSYNSPLHF
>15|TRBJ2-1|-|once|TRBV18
TGTGCCAGCTCTCCGGGGGCTATGGGAGGCAATGAGCAGTTCTTC
CASSPGAMGGNEQFF
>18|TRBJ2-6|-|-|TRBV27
TGTGCCAGCAGTTTTACCCCCCCCCGAACCTCTGGGGCCAACGTCCTGACTTTC
CASSFTPPRTSGANVLTF
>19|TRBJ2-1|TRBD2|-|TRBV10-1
TGCGCCAGCAGTGAATGTGGGACTAGCGGTAAGAGCTCCTACAATGAGCAGTTCTTC
CASSECGTSGKSSYNEQFF
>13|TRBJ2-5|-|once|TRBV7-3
TGTGCCAGCTCTAGGGGGAGCCAAGAGACCCAGTACTTC
CASSRGSQETQYF
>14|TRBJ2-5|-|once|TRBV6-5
TGTGCCAGCTCTCAGGTCGGGGGACAAGAGACCCAGTACTTC
CASSQVGGQETQYF
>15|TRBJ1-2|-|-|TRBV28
TGTGCCAGCAGTTTATTCGGGGGGCACGACTATGGCTACACCTTC
CASSLFGGHDYGYTF
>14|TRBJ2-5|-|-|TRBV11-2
TGTGCCAGCAGCTCATTGGGGGGGCGAGAGACCCAGTACTTC
CASSSLGGRETQYF
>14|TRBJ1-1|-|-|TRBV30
TGTGCCTGGAGCGAGGGGGGAGGATTCAGTGAAGCTTTCTTT
CAWSEGGGFSEAFF
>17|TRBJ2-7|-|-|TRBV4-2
TGTGCCAGCAGCCAAGACCCCCAGAGGACCCTTTCCTACGAGCAGTACTTC
CASSQDPQRTLSYEQYF
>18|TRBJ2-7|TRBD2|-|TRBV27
TGTGCCAGCAGTCTGCGATTTCCGACTAGCGGGAGGGCTCAAGAGCAGTACTTC
CASSLRFPTSGRAQEQYF
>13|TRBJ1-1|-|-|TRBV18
TGTGCCAGCTCACCAACCCAGAACACTGAAGCTTTCTTT
CASSPTQNTEAFF
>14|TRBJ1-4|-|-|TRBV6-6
TGTGCCAGCAGTTACGAGGAAACTAATGAAAAACTGTTTTTT
CASSYEETNEKLFF
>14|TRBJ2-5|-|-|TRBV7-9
TGTGCCAGCAGCTTGAGTCAAACCTCAGAGACCCAGTACTTC
CASSLSQTSETQYF
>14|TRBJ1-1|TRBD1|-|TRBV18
TGTGCCAGCTCACCACGGACAGGGGTGGTTGAAGCTTTCTTT
CASSPRTGVVEAFF
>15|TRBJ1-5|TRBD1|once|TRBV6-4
TGTGCCAGCAGCCCCGGACAGGGGGCTGGGCAGCCCCAGCATTTT
CASSPGQGAGQPQHF
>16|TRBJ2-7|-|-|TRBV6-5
TGTGCCAGCAGTTACTCGATCGCAGGGGGAGGGTACGAGCAGTACTTC
CASSYSIAGGGYEQYF
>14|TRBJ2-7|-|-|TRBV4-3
TGCGCCAGCAGCCAAGGCCCACCCAACTACGAGCAGTACTTC
CASSQGPPNYEQYF
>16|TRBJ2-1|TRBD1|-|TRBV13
TGTGCCAGCAGCTTACGTCGGACAGGGATTGTCGATGAGCAGTTCTTC
CASSLRRTGIVDEQFF
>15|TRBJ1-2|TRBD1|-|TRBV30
TGTGCCTGGAGGACCGGACAGGGGGCGAGGTATGGCTACACCTTC
CAWRTGQGARYGYTF
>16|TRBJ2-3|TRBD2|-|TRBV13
TGTGCCAGCAGTCAATTAGCGGGGCCACCCACAGATACGCAGTATTTT
CASSQLAGPPTDTQYF
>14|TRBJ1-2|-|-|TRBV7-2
TGTGCCAGCAGCTCAGGACAGACTAACTATGGCTACACCTTC
CASSSGQTNYGYTF
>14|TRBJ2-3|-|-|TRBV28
TGTGCCAGCAGTAAGGGACCCGATGGGGATACGCAGTATTTT
CASSKGPDGDTQYF
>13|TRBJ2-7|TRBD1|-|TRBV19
TGTGCCAGTAGTAAGGACAGGGAGGACGAGCAGTACTTC
CASSKDREDEQYF
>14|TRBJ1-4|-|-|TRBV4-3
TGCGCCAGCAGCCAAGACCGGGCTCCGGGTAAACTGTTTTTT
CASSQDRAPGKLFF
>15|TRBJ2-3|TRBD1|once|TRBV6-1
TGTGCCAGCAGTGGACAGGGGAGTTGGGCAGATACGCAGTATTTT
CASSGQGSWADTQYF
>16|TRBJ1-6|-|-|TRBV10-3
TGTGCCATCAGTGAGTCGGAAGTCCGAACGAATTCACCCCTCCACTTT
CAISESEVRTNSPLHF
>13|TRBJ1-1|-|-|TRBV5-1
TGCGCCAGCAGCTTGTTGGTGAACACTGAAGCTTTCTTT
CASSLLVNTEAFF
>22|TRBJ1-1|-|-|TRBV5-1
TGCGCCAGCAGCTTGGTTCCCCTCACATGGCTGGCCTTGATCCTCGTGAACACTGAAGCTTTCTTT
CASSLVPLTWLALILVNTEAFF
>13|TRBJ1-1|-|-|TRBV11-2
TGTGCCAGCAGCTTAGGAGGAAACACTGAAGCTTTCTTT
CASSLGGNTEAFF